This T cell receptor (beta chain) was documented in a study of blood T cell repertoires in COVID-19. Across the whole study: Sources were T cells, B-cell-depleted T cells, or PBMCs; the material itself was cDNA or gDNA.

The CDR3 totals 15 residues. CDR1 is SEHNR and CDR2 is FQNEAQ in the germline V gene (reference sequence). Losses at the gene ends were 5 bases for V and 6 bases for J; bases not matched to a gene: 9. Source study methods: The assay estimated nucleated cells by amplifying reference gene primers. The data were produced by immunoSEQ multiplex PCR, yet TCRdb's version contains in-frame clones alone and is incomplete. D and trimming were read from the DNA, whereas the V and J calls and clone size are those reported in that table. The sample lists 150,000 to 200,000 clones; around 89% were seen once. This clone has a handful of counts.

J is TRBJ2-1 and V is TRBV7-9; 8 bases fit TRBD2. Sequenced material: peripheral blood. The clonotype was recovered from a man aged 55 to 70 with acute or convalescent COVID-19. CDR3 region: CASSVVRLAGNEQFF. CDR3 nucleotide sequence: TGTGCCAGCAGCGTAGTCAGGCTAGCGGGCAATGAGCAGTTCTTC.